Many counts were recorded for the clone carrying this TCR beta chain. The antigen remains unidentified. TCRdb itself ran the 5' RACE reads through MiXCR, one entry per CDR3 protein. The data contain 200,000 to 250,000 distinct CDR3 sequences, 3% to 4% of them seen just once; the ten biggest clones take up around 3%. The ends were cut back, 8 bases at V and 1 base at J, with 13 bases in the middle. This CDR3 region has 14 residues. The germline gives CDR1 KGHSH, CDR2 LQKENI. The source of the sample is a study of T cells after yellow fever vaccination. General observations from the study: There was a small share of clonotypes that showed up in both the CD4 and CD8 compartments. At 96% for CD4 and approximately 88% for CD8, most primary-vaccination clones showed up again after the booster.

Source: CD4+ T cells sorted from PBMCs, taken 10 days after the yellow fever booster vaccination. V and J are TRBV18 and TRBJ2-3; D is ambiguous. This TCR was sampled from a man younger than 35 who received the YFV17D yellow fever vaccine. The CDR3 region is CASLLSPGTDTQYF. For the CDR3, the DNA is TGTGCCAGCCTACTCTCTCCTGGCACAGATACGCAGTATTTT.